The 16 T cell receptor beta chains listed next were all sequenced from one sample in a study of beta chain features in type 1 diabetes. The study, taken as a whole, reports: TCRB CDR3 length was moderately but significantly reduced in all four CD4+ subsets of Type 1 diabetes patients.

These receptors' targets are unknown. Investigators reverse transcribed all isolated RNA, so they sequenced expressed TCRB transcripts. The table came from immunoSEQ multiplex PCR; TCRdb's copy has only in-frame clones and leaves some out. This table holds 630,000 or so clones, about 14% found once. The sample consisted of naive CD4+ T cells from blood. Every receptor here comes from a man aged 18-30 years with type 1 diabetes.

Concerning this clone: The sample contains more than one DNA sequence encoding this CDR3. The V gene is TRBV28, the J gene TRBJ2-5; D not resolved. V was clipped by 5 bases and J by 3 bases, with 4 bases between them. This CDR3 has 11 amino acids. Germline CDR1 and CDR2: MDHEN and SYDVKM. The CDR3 is CASSLKETQYF. Written as DNA, the CDR3 is TGTGCCAGCAGTCTCAAAGAGACCCAGTACTTC. Full variable domain (missing parts from reference TRBV28 and TRBJ2-5): DVKVTQSSRYLVKRTGEKVFLECVQDMDHENMFWYRQDPGLGLRLIYFSYDVKMKEKGDIPEGYSVSREKKERFSLILESASTNQTSMYLCASSLKETQYFGPGTRLLVL.

The V call is TRBV6-5, the J call TRBJ2-7; 8 positions agree with TRBD2. Per germline, CDR1 MNHEY and CDR2 SVGAGI. The CDR3 consists of 15 residues. The V segment lost 4 bases and the J segment 9 bases; nucleotides outside the gene matches: 14. The DNA for the CDR3 is TGTGCCAGCAGTTCTGGGGCTAGCGGGCCTTCAGGGCAGTACTTC. Its protein is CASSSGASGPSGQYF.

The rearrangement joins TRBV7-9 to TRBJ1-1; the D gene is possibly TRBD1 (6 bases). V gave up 5 bases and J gave up 6 bases, with 16 bases separating them. CDR3 length: 14 residues. Per germline, CDR1 SEHNR and CDR2 FQNEAQ (reference sequence). This CDR3 reads CASSQDPEGAEAFF. The CDR3 nucleotides are TGTGCCAGCAGCCAAGACCCGGAGGGGGCTGAAGCTTTCTTT.

This rearrangement joins TRBV6-6 to TRBJ2-7, with D possibly matching TRBD1 (5 bases). The V gene lost 6 bases and the J gene lost 3 bases, with 15 bases spanning the gap. This CDR3 is built from 14 residues. CDR1 is MNHNY, CDR2 SVGAGI, per germline (reference sequence). The CDR3 region has the DNA TGTGCCAGCAGGCAACCAGACAGCTACTACGAGCAGTACTTC. It specifies CASRQPDSYYEQYF.

This clone came up a few times. The chain combines TRBV30 with TRBJ1-2; D is undetermined. Germline CDR1 is GTSNPN and CDR2 is SVGIG (reference sequence). V gave up 0 bases and J gave up 10 bases, with 15 bases separating them. The CDR3 is 13 amino acids. CDR3 sequence reads: CAWSVHPNPPYTF. Written as DNA, the CDR3 is TGTGCCTGGAGTGTACACCCGAATCCCCCCTACACCTTC.

This clone has just a few counts. The rearrangement joins TRBV7-2 to TRBJ2-5; D might be TRBD2 (6 bases). Germline CDR1 is SGHTA and CDR2 is FQGNSA. The CDR3 covers 14 residues. The germline V and J ends were trimmed by 6 bases and 6 bases, with 17 bases remaining between them. The CDR3 DNA sequence: TGTGCCAGCAGACCGTTCGATAGCGGCAAGACCCAGTACTTC. As protein: CASRPFDSGKTQYF. The whole variable domain, filled in from reference TRBV7-2 and TRBJ2-5, reads GAGVSQSPSNKVTEKGKDVELRCDPISGHTALYWYRQSLGQGLEFLIYFQGNSAPDKSGLPSDRFSAERTGGSVSTLTIQRTQQEDSAVYLCASRPFDSGKTQYFGPGTRLLVL.

This clone was observed a few times. This rearrangement joins TRBV7-3 to TRBJ2-2; D is perhaps TRBD1 or TRBD2 (5 bases each). Germline CDR1 reads SGHTA; CDR2 reads FQGTGA. The CDR3 runs 13 residues. V gave up 5 bases and J gave up 6 bases, with 10 bases separating them. The CDR3, as DNA: TGTGCCAGCAGCCCCTCGGGGCCCGGGGAGCTGTTTTTT. This encodes CASSPSGPGELFF.

This clone appeared a few times. V usage is TRBV18 and J usage is TRBJ2-1, with TRBD2 matching 10 bases. Per the germline V gene, CDR1 is KGHSH and CDR2 is LQKENI. Germline trimming cut 2 bases from V and 9 bases from J; bases unmatched to any gene: 13. This CDR3 contains 17 residues. Here the CDR3 reads CASSPSWSERGGFEQFF. CDR3 DNA: TGTGCCAGCTCACCATCCTGGTCAGAGCGGGGGGGCTTTGAGCAGTTCTTC. The entire variable domain, with the rest obtained from reference TRBV18 and TRBJ2-1, is as follows: NAGVMQNPRHLVRRRGQEARLRCSPMKGHSHVYWYRQLPEEGLKFMVYLQKENIIDESGMPKERFSAEFPKEGPSILRIQQVVRGDSAAYFCASSPSWSERGGFEQFFGPGTRLTVL.

Only a few counts were recorded for this clone. This chain links TRBV6-6 with TRBJ1-6; D is ambiguous. This CDR3 has 14 residues. Germline assignment: CDR1 MNHNY and CDR2 SVGAGI (reference sequence). Trimming cost V 4 bases and J 0 bases, with 4 bases left between them. CDR3 amino acids: CASSWDSYNSPLHF. In DNA form, the CDR3 reads TGTGCCAGCAGTTGGGACTCCTATAATTCACCCCTCCACTTT.

A few counts support this clone. This chain connects TRBV5-1 to TRBJ1-5, with 7 bases lining up with TRBD1. The CDR3 length is 15 residues. Trimming cost V 0 bases and J 6 bases; bases outside gene matches: 6. From germline, CDR1 is SGHRS and CDR2 YFSETQ. The CDR3 DNA is TGCGCCAGCAGCTTGGAGGGGGCGGGAGGTCAGCCCCAGCATTTT. Translating gives CASSLEGAGGQPQHF.

V usage is TRBV7-2 and J usage is TRBJ2-7; TRBD2 matches 12 bases. The V gene end was trimmed by 2 bases and the J gene end by 7 bases; junction bases not matched to a gene: 6. From germline, CDR1 is SGHTA and CDR2 FQGNSA. The CDR3 contains 15 residues. The CDR3: CASSLWEGLAGEQYF. CDR3 bases: TGTGCCAGCAGCTTATGGGAAGGACTAGCGGGAGAGCAGTACTTC.

V and J are TRBV10-3 and TRBJ2-2; 14 nucleotides agree with TRBD2. CDR3 size: 17 residues. The ends lost 8 bases at V and 4 bases at J; junction bases unmatched: 9. CDR1 and CDR2 from the germline V gene are ENHRY and SYGVKD. The CDR3 loop reads CAISGSGLAGGTGELFF. CDR3 in DNA: TGTGCCATCTCTGGCTCCGGACTAGCGGGGGGCACCGGGGAGCTGTTTTTT.

This clone has more than one count but fewer than ten. The chain employs TRBV7-9 and TRBJ2-7; no clear D gene. Germline-derived CDR1 and CDR2 are SEHNR and FQNEAQ (reference sequence). This CDR3 has 11 residues. The germline V and J ends were trimmed by 5 bases and 1 base, with 3 bases remaining between them. CDR3 nucleotides: TGTGCCAGCAGCATTTCCTACGAGCAGTACTTC. Its translation: CASSISYEQYF.

The gene calls are TRBV7-2 and TRBJ1-5; unclear D gene. There are 14 residues in the CDR3. V lost 3 bases to trimming and J lost 7 bases, with 13 bases between them. The V gene's germline CDR1 is SGHTA and CDR2 FQGNSA. This CDR3 reads CASSFGSGGQPQHF. Written as DNA, the CDR3 is TGTGCCAGCAGCTTCGGTTCAGGAGGACAGCCCCAGCATTTT.

This chain connects TRBV28 to TRBJ1-5; D is unclear. This CDR3 has 13 amino acids. Germline lookup yields CDR1 MDHEN and CDR2 SYDVKM. V was clipped by 6 bases and J by 7 bases, with 13 bases between them. The CDR3 DNA follows: TGTGCCAGCAGGACGGCTTCCCTACAGCCCCAGCATTTT. Residues: CASRTASLQPQHF.

This clone was seen more than once but under ten times. The V and J genes are TRBV5-1 and TRBJ2-5; 8 bases are shared with TRBD2. CDR3 length: 15 amino acids. J gave up 3 bases and V 4 bases, and 8 bases lay outside the gene matches. CDR1 is SGHRS, CDR2 YFSETQ, per germline. The CDR3 nucleotides are TGCGCCAGCAGCCTTCGGGGGGGTAACGAAGAGACCCAGTACTTC. Protein product: CASSLRGGNEETQYF.